This T cell receptor (beta chain) was sequenced for a study of somatic mutations in cytotoxic T cells in rheumatoid arthritis. General study findings and limits: Among rheumatoid arthritis patients, TRBV07 appeared slightly underrepresented, and this finding was left without any adjustment for multiple comparisons. The largest CD8+ clone made up over 20% of CD8+ cells in about an eighth of the 65 patients.

Data came from immunoSEQ multiplex PCR; TCRdb stores just in-frame clones and leaves some out. The sample carries about 14,000 clones, roughly 79% recorded once. On this clone itself: Its matching antigen is unknown.

This CDR3 spans 15 amino acids. V was trimmed by 4 bases and J by 6 bases, leaving 15 bases between them. Germline CDR1 SEHNR, CDR2 FQNEAQ (reference sequence). This rearrangement joins TRBV7-9 to TRBJ1-4; D not certain. The sequence derives from an adult with rheumatoid arthritis. The sample was CD8+ T cells sorted from blood. Here the CDR3 reads CASSSTWSGYEKLFF. The DNA for the CDR3 is TGTGCCAGCAGCTCTACCTGGTCGGGATATGAAAAACTGTTTTTT.